This TCR beta chain stems from a study of PD-1 blockade in classical Hodgkin lymphoma (dated by TCRdb to 2019 to 2021). The study in broad terms: Nivolumab dosing was 3 mg/kg intravenously every 2 weeks, continuing until either disease progression or unacceptable toxicity. The study used TCR beta sequencing and CyTOF to define a peripheral blood immune signature of response to PD-1 blockade in classical Hodgkin lymphoma.

Genomic DNA was isolated using the Qiagen DNeasy kit from unsorted PBMCs as well as from negatively selected CD4+ and CD8+ fractions. TCR beta CDR3 regions were subjected to amplification by immunoSEQ multiplex PCR with primers that anneal to V and J segments. A synthetic immune receptor repertoire was used to minimize amplification bias, and any residual bias was removed computationally once sequencing was done. The published analysis was carried out like this. Repertoire diversity was quantified as the Shannon entropy index using custom Python scripts. Unsorted, CD4+ and CD8+ repertoires were analyzed separately, except for combined analyses in which CD4+ and CD8+ sequences were merged in silico. A clone was considered expanded if an increase in frequency of at least 2-fold after treatment relative to C1D1 was found, and a pseudocount of 0.5 was applied to clones undetected at baseline. Singleton clones were defined as clones with 0 or 1 copy at C1D1, and non-singleton clones were defined as clones with 2 or more copies. Clones expanded in unsorted samples were annotated as CD4+, CD8+ or unknown by matching protein sequences in sorted samples from the same patient. Wilcoxon tests on paired samples were used to test changes in diversity from C1D1 to C4D1. Sourced from immuneACCESS, this table was stored by TCRdb with only in-frame sequences that have V and J called. A share of the clones is absent; for the studies checked, an unresolved V gene accounts for under half, and the remainder has no known explanation. V and J calls and clone size are those listed in that table; D and trimming were worked out from the DNA. The sample profile shows roughly 81,000 clones; 85% to 95% of them were found once. Of the sample, about 2.7% falls within the top ten clones.

General findings and caveats noted by the study authors: Baseline diversity similar to that of newly diagnosed patients was observed in trial patients achieving complete response, whereas significantly lower diversity was observed in partial responders and progressors. A significant rise by C4D1 was seen in CD4+ but not CD8+ TCR diversity (p=0.0027 vs p=0.16), with the rise being most apparent in complete responders (p=0.02). Diversity was lower in patients who began nivolumab less than 1 year after ASCT, so these patients were left out of later analyses to avoid confounding by immune reconstitution. The study covered only a single clinical trial cohort, and the causes of the repertoire differences, possibly disease activity or prior therapy, were still not defined. Baseline TCR diversity was reported as lower in newly diagnosed patients than in healthy donors, and lower still in relapsed/refractory patients.

This specimen's time point label, per the study, means: cycle 2 day 1 (C2D1) of nivolumab. Relapse after autologous stem cell transplantation had occurred in all trial patients, and cohorts A, B and C were distinguished by prior brentuximab vedotin exposure. The trial cohort was composed of about 54 patients with relapsed/refractory classical Hodgkin lymphoma, for whom complete response, partial response or progressive disease was recorded as best overall response. Single-agent nivolumab was administered to trial patients in the multi-cohort phase II CheckMate 205 trial. Best overall response was determined by an independent review committee according to the 2007 International Working Group response criteria. PBMCs from the trial were collected at three points: immediately before nivolumab initiation (C1D1), and during therapy at cycle 2 day 1 and cycle 4 day 1. After peripheral blood was drawn into 8 mL Vacutainer Cell Preparation Tubes, PBMCs were isolated by centrifugation and then cryopreserved.

The cysteine opens and the phenylalanine closes a CDR3 of 13 amino acids. The retained sequence is limited to the CDR3, 39 bases, with the frame set at the first base. The junction shows trimming of 2 bases on V and 7 bases on J, plus 10 bases between the germline ends. CDR1 and CDR2, per the germline V gene, are SGHRS and YFSETQ. Notes on this clone: The antigen this receptor binds is unknown. Base qualities are missing; no much larger clone stands one base away.

The sample consisted of peripheral blood mononuclear cells (PBMCs), taken before the second cycle of nivolumab. The sequence derives from a human donor with classical Hodgkin lymphoma. Recombination linked TRBV5-1 to TRBJ2-1, with no confidently assigned D gene. Here is the DNA: TGCGCCAGCAGCTTCCCGGGTCCTAATGAGCAGTTCTTC. This gives the protein CASSFPGPNEQFF.